This T cell receptor (beta chain) was identified in a study of control samples from healthy donors and cancer patients. V dropped 6 bases and J dropped 1 base, with 18 bases sitting between them. This CDR3 contains 17 residues. Germline loops: CDR1 MDHEN, CDR2 SYDVKM. Data came from immunoSEQ multiplex PCR; TCRdb stores just in-frame clones and leaves some out. The sample lists 150,000 to 200,000 clones; 85% to 90% were seen once. The sequenced material came from blood. This sequence originates from a woman aged 30 to 39 in good health. This chain joins TRBV28 and TRBJ1-4; D uncertain. In nucleotides, the CDR3 is TGTGCCAGCAGCTCTCTCGTGGAAGCGAGAACTAATGAAAAACTGTTTTTT. This sequence encodes CASSSLVEARTNEKLFF.